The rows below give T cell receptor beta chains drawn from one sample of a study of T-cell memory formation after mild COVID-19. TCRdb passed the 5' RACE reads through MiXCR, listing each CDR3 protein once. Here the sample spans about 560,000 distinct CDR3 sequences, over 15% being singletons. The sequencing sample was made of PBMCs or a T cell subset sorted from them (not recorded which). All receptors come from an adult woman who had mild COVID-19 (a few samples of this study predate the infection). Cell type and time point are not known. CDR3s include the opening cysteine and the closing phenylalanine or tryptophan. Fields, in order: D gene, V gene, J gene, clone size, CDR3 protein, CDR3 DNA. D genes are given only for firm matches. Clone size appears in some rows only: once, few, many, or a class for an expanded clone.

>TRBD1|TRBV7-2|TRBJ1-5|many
CASSLQGNQPQHF
TGTGCCAGCAGTTTACAGGGGAATCAGCCCCAGCATTTT
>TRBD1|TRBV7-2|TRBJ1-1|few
CASSQGQPGTEAFF
TGTGCCAGCAGCCAGGGACAGCCTGGGACTGAAGCTTTCTTT
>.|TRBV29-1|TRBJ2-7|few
CSVMETYEQYF
TGCAGCGTTATGGAGACCTACGAGCAGTACTTC
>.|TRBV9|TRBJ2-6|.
CASSVGGVLSGANVLTF
TGTGCCAGCAGCGTAGGGGGGGTGCTTTCTGGGGCCAACGTCCTGACTTTC
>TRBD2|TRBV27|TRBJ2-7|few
CASSPLVVAGVREQYF
TGTGCCAGCAGTCCCCTCGTAGTAGCGGGGGTTCGGGAGCAGTACTTC
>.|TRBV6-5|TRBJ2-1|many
CASSYSSTGPYNEQFF
TGTGCCAGCAGTTACTCTTCAACTGGGCCCTACAATGAGCAGTTCTTC
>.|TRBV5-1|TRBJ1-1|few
CASSDGWGNTEAFF
TGCGCCAGCAGCGATGGATGGGGGAACACTGAAGCTTTCTTT
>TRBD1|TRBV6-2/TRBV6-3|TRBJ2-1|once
CASRGQGGSGEQFF
TGTGCCAGCAGGGGACAGGGGGGAAGCGGTGAGCAGTTCTTC
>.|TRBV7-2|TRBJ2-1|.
CASTDRNNEQFF
TGTGCCAGCACGGACAGAAACAATGAGCAGTTCTTC
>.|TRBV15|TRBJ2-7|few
CATSRGPGDRQYF
TGTGCCACCAGCAGAGGTCCCGGGGATCGGCAGTACTTC
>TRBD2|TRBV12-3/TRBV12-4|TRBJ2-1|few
CASKEGLAGYNEQFF
TGTGCCAGCAAGGAGGGACTAGCGGGTTACAATGAGCAGTTCTTC
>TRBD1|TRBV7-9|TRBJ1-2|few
CASSLAGTGANYGYTF
TGTGCCAGCAGCTTAGCTGGGACAGGGGCTAACTATGGCTACACCTTC
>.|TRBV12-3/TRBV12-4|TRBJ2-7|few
CASSRDSTLLSYEQYF
TGTGCCAGCAGCCGGGACTCCACGCTCCTCTCCTACGAGCAGTACTTC
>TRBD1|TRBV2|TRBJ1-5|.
CASSEARQGVGQPQHF
TGTGCCAGCAGTGAAGCGAGGCAGGGGGTAGGACAGCCCCAGCATTTT
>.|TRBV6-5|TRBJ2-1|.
CASSITGPGSYNEQFF
TGTGCCAGCAGTATAACCGGGCCTGGCTCCTACAATGAGCAGTTCTTC
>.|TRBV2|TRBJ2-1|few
CASRSRSGGGNEQFF
TGTGCCAGCAGGTCGAGATCCGGAGGCGGTAATGAGCAGTTCTTC
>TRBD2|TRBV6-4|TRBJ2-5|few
CASSEKAGQETQYF
TGTGCCAGCAGTGAGAAAGCGGGACAAGAGACCCAGTACTTC